Following are 10 T cell receptor beta chains from one sample sequenced in a study of blood T cell repertoires in COVID-19 (TCRdb year 2020). The library came from the immunoSEQ multiplex PCR assay. TCRdb stores this immuneACCESS table with in-frame sequences only. Part of the clones is absent; in the studies checked, under half of the shortfall reflects unresolved V genes, and no reason is known for the rest. For this sample there are approximately 200,000 clones; 85% to 90% appear just once. The ten largest clones capture approximately 6.2% of the sample. Sequencing input: peripheral blood. These receptors all stem from a man aged 55 to 70 who had recovered from COVID-19.

Only one count was recorded for this clone. The CDR3 nucleotides read TGCGCCAGCAGGGCCGGGACAGGGGGCGCCTACGAGCAGTACTTC. Translated: CASRAGTGGAYEQYF. The chain links TRBV10-2 to TRBJ2-7, with 12 bases that match TRBD1. The CDR3 has 15 amino acids. The germline CDR1 and CDR2 sequences are WSHSY and SAAADI. The J segment lost 2 bases and the V segment lost 6 bases, leaving 5 bases of the junction unmatched.

CDR3 sequence: CASSLWRADYKVYNEQFF. The CDR3, as DNA: TGCGCCAGCAGCTTGTGGCGAGCCGACTATAAAGTATACAATGAGCAGTTCTTC. V usage is TRBV5-1 and J usage is TRBJ2-1; TRBD2 might be the D (5 bases). The CDR3 runs to 18 residues. The V gene's germline CDR1 is SGHRS and CDR2 YFSETQ. V lost 1 base and J lost 4, with 21 bases in between.

The chain combines TRBV6-2 or TRBV6-3 with TRBJ2-1; the D is unclear. Germline V gives CDR1 MNHEY, CDR2 SVGEGT. Trimming removed 3 bases from V and 10 bases from J, with 7 bases in between. This CDR3 comprises 11 residues. CDR3 residues: CASSYLTEQFF. CDR3 nucleotide sequence: TGTGCCAGCAGTTATTTAACAGAGCAGTTCTTC.

V usage is TRBV2 and J usage is TRBJ1-5; D is undetermined. There are 16 residues in the CDR3. The germline V and J ends were trimmed by 6 bases and 4 bases, with 19 bases remaining between them. Germline assignment: CDR1 SNHLY and CDR2 FYNNEI. The CDR3 spells CASRLNRRLRNQPQHF. DNA for the CDR3: TGTGCCAGCAGACTAAATAGGCGTCTTAGGAATCAGCCCCAGCATTTT.

This chain joins TRBV18 and TRBJ2-2; D may be TRBD1 (5 bases). CDR1 is KGHSH, CDR2 LQKENI, per germline. The CDR3 runs to 15 residues. Trimming shortened V by 2 bases and J by 1 base, and 8 bases separated the two germline ends. CDR3 nucleotides: TGTGCCAGCTCACCAGGCAGGGTGAACACCGGGGAGCTGTTTTTT. Protein product: CASSPGRVNTGELFF.

The chain links TRBV7-6 to TRBJ2-1, with TRBD2 as a possible D gene (5 bases). Germline CDR1 SGHVS, CDR2 FNYEAQ. The V end lost 2 bases, the J end lost 5 bases, and 13 bases lay between the germline ends. The CDR3 runs 15 residues. The CDR3 nucleotides read TGTGCCAGCAGCTTAATGGGAGCGCAGAACAATGAGCAGTTCTTC. It codes for CASSLMGAQNNEQFF.

CDR3 region: CATSDPRGDYNEQFF. The CDR3 coding sequence is TGTGCCACCAGTGATCCTCGGGGAGATTACAATGAGCAGTTCTTC. The V gene is TRBV24-1, the J gene TRBJ2-1; a possible D gene is TRBD2 (5 bases). This CDR3 region has 15 residues. Germline assignment: CDR1 KGHDR and CDR2 SFDVKD. V lost 3 bases and J 4 bases, leaving 12 bases between the germline ends.

This clone was recorded once. The chain carries TRBV12-3 or TRBV12-4 and TRBJ1-1; no definite D call. V lost 2 bases and J 11 bases, leaving 12 bases between the germline ends. CDR3 size: 12 residues. CDR3 DNA: TGTGCCAGCAGTTTAAGCTCTCTCACGGCTTTCTTT. This gives the protein CASSLSSLTAFF.

The chain combines TRBV12-5 with TRBJ1-1, with 7 bases aligning to TRBD1. V gave up 4 bases and J gave up 8 bases; unmatched junction bases: 4. The CDR3 runs 12 residues. CDR1 and CDR2 from the germline V gene are LGHNT and FRNRAP. CDR3 sequence: CASGSLDREAFF. The CDR3 nucleotides read TGTGCTAGTGGTTCCTTGGACAGGGAAGCTTTCTTT.

This sequence joins TRBV18 and TRBJ2-2; D unresolved. Germline CDR1 and CDR2: KGHSH and LQKENI. Trimming removed 0 bases from V and 1 base from J, with 6 bases in between. The CDR3 spans 15 residues. The DNA of the CDR3 is TGTGCCAGCTCACCACCGCAACAGAACACCGGGGAGCTGTTTTTT. Encoded protein: CASSPPQQNTGELFF.